This TCR beta chain was recorded in a study of blood T cell repertoires in COVID-19. Across the whole study: T cells, B-cell-depleted T cells, or PBMCs provided the cDNA or gDNA that served as material.

The cohort comprised adults aged about 18 to 100 years residing in under 25 US areas. Clinical histories supplied by participants themselves formed the basis of cohort assignment. Between the trimmed V and J ends, which lost 2 bases and 4 bases, there was a span of 15 bases. Germline CDR1 MNHEY, CDR2 SVGEGT. This CDR3 comprises 16 residues. Per the original data handling: Using reference gene primer amplification, nucleated cell counts were estimated. Clones were sequenced by immunoSEQ multiplex PCR, and TCRdb holds only the in-frame ones, with some missing. Clone size and the V and J calls come from that table; the DNA yielded D and trimming. The sample records under 200,000 clones, more than 75% being singletons.

The chain is built from TRBV6-2 or TRBV6-3 and TRBJ1-3; no clear D gene. The sequencing sample was made of PBMCs or T cells enriched from blood (not recorded which). The origin of this receptor is a man aged 35-49 years with acute COVID-19. The DNA of the CDR3 is TGTGCCAGCAGTTACGGGCTCCAATCCGGAGGAAACACCATATATTTT. Its protein is CASSYGLQSGGNTIYF.